This T cell receptor (beta chain) was recorded in a study of T-cell memory formation after mild COVID-19 (dated by TCRdb to the early 2020s). About the full investigation: Most TCR sequence clusters were specific to one of the two donors. The cohort comprised two young, previously healthy adult volunteers, one female and one male. In two donors, T-cell clones that expanded and contracted after mild COVID-19 were followed by sequencing TCRalpha and TCRbeta repertoires longitudinally.

Ficoll-Paque density gradient centrifugation was used to isolate PBMCs. A word on this clonotype: There is no known antigen for this receptor. Base qualities are not at hand, and no much larger clone is one base apart.

What the study reported, not specific to this receptor: SARS-CoV-2 specificity was not confirmed for the second-wave clones peaking on day 37. Contracting CD4+ clones appeared mostly in the CM and EM memory subsets, whereas CD8+ clones were enriched in EMRA. Some responding clones were detected in pre-infection memory, which suggested that pre-existing cross-reactive memory T cells had joined the SARS-CoV-2 response. Clones that contracted from day 15 to 85 showed balanced CD4/CD8 phenotypes, whereas a second wave of clones that expanded from day 15 to 37 leaned towards CD4+. The study covered only a couple of mild cases, and larger cohorts including severe cases with pre-infection samples were considered necessary.

V loses 4 bases, J loses 0 bases, and the germline ends lie 11 bases apart. From the cysteine through the phenylalanine, the CDR3 covers 15 amino acids. Only CDR3 DNA is held: 45 bases, read in frame from base 1. The germline V gene provides CDR1 MNHEY and CDR2 SVGAGI. Reads for this sample came from an Illumina NovaSeq 6000. TCRalpha and TCRbeta cDNA libraries were built by 5'RACE with constant-segment primers, adding sample barcodes and unique molecular identifiers. RNA was extracted from every sample with Trizol reagent. Amplification of the libraries took two PCR steps, and the second step added a second sample barcode plus Illumina TruSeq adapters. Sequencing of libraries was performed on an Illumina NovaSeq with 2 x 150 bp paired-end reads. The paper's processing steps were these. Demultiplexing of reads and collapsing into UMI-guided consensus sequences were performed with migec v1.2.7. Using mixcr v2.1.11, UMI consensuses were aligned to TRA and TRB V and J templates and then assembled into clonotypes. Expanded or contracted clonotypes were those called significant by both edgeR and NoisET, with noise models trained on biological replicates. edgeR calls used a false discovery rate-adjusted p below 0.01 and a log2 fold-change threshold of 1. As an exploratory analysis of dynamics, max-normalized trajectories of the 1000 most abundant clonotypes were examined with PCA combined with hierarchical clustering. Each responding clone was given a CD4 or CD8 phenotype based on the CD4+ and CD8+ repertoires, which had been sequenced separately. The raw public data were reprocessed by TCRdb itself: fastp quality trimming at Q25, MiXCR clonotype calling, in-frame beta chains only. Here each entry gathers all rows of one CDR3 protein and keeps the most common genes and DNA. None of the V and J calls come from the authors' own analysis; TCRdb made them. The sample profile shows 300,000 to 400,000 distinct CDR3 sequences; over 10% of them were found once. The ten biggest clones cover about 22% of the sample.

This receptor chain uses TRBV6-5 and TRBJ2-3; perhaps TRBD2 is the D gene, with 6 bases matching. The sequenced sample consisted of PBMCs or a T cell subset sorted from them (not recorded which). The TCR sequence derives from a man aged 18-30 years who had mild COVID-19 (a few samples of this study predate the infection). The sample titles of this study are shuffled in the database, so cell type and time point are left out; the donor was told from shared clones. CDR3 sequence: CASSSSGTSTDTQYF. The nucleotide sequence is given as TGTGCCAGCAGTTCCTCCGGGACTAGCACAGATACGCAGTATTTT.